The T cell receptor (beta chain) described here comes from a study of regulatory T cells in long-lasting Graves disease. Whole-study results and caveats: With a small sample size, accuracy may have been reduced. Patients with persistent disease shared 2,900 or so public clonotypes, outpacing the 966 shared by new patients.

Many counts were recorded for this clonotype. The antigen remains unidentified. Time point reported: persistent/refractory GD, antithyroid drugs over 5 years with positive TRAb. Making the TCR library involved RNA that had been extracted from PBMCs. Under American Thyroid Association guidelines, Graves' disease was diagnosed. Staff drew approximately 9.3 milliliters of peripheral blood into EDTA tubes. HTBI primers from iRepertoire and Arm-PCR of CDR3 regions yielded the TCR beta libraries. TCRdb recomputed calls from the multiplex PCR reads with MiXCR, one row per CDR3 protein. This sample carries a few hundred thousand distinct CDR3 sequences, roughly 24% of them seen once, and the ten largest clones take about 29%. The source material was peripheral blood mononuclear cells (PBMCs), sampled when the disease was refractory, from a patient treated with antithyroid drugs. This receptor was taken from a woman between 35 and 50 years old with Graves disease.

In nucleotides, the CDR3 is TGTGCCAGCAGTTTAGGGAGGACCAACACTGAAGCTTTCTTT. Protein product: CASSLGRTNTEAFF. The chain is built from TRBV12-3 or TRBV12-4 and TRBJ1-1, with no clear D. This CDR3 comprises 14 residues. The V end was cut by 1 base, the J end by 2 bases, with 8 bases between.